The 5 T cell receptor beta chains below were found in one sample sequenced in a study of blood T cell repertoires in COVID-19. Here immunoSEQ multiplex PCR was the method, and the copy in TCRdb shows in-frame clones only, minus some. The sample yields 200,000 to 250,000 clones, around 81% seen once. Sequencing input: peripheral blood. The receptors here all came from a human donor in a cohort sampled during active COVID-19.

The chain has TRBV19 and TRBJ1-5, with D perhaps matching TRBD1 (6 bases). CDR3 length: 16 amino acids. The germline gives CDR1 LNHDA, CDR2 SQIVND (reference sequence). V lost 1 base and J 7 bases, leaving 17 bases between the germline ends. The CDR3 nucleotides are TGTGCCAGTAGTATAGGGGCGGCAGGGGTCAAGCAGCCCCAGCATTTT. Its translation: CASSIGAAGVKQPQHF. The full variable domain, completed using reference TRBV19 and TRBJ1-5, is DGGITQSPKYLFRKEGQNVTLSCEQNLNHDAMYWYRQDPGQGLRLIYYSQIVNDFQKGDIAEGYSVSREKKESFPLTVTSAQKNPTAFYLCASSIGAAGVKQPQHFGDGTRLSIL.

In its sample, this clone was seen a few times. The J gene is TRBJ1-3, the V gene TRBV6-1, with D unclear. V was shortened by 1 base and J by 4 bases, with 11 bases between the two germline ends. Looked up from germline, CDR1 is MNHNS and CDR2 is SASEGT. The length of the CDR3 is 15 residues. CDR3 sequence (DNA): TGTGCCAGCAGTGAAGTATCCCTAGCGGGAAACACCATATATTTT. Amino acids: CASSEVSLAGNTIYF.

The chain links TRBV9 to TRBJ2-5, with 7 nucleotides matching TRBD2. The CDR3 totals 15 residues. Germline V CDR1 and CDR2: SGDLS, YYNGEE. The V segment lost 4 bases and the J segment 5 bases; nucleotides outside the gene matches: 11. CDR3 DNA: TGTGCCAGCAGCCTGGGGGGGACCCGCATCGAGACCCAGTACTTC. Amino acid sequence: CASSLGGTRIETQYF.

The chain employs TRBV6-5 and TRBJ2-3; D perhaps matches TRBD1 (6 bases). Trimming removed 8 bases at V and 5 bases at J, with 14 bases between. This CDR3 region has 13 residues. Germline V lookup: CDR1 MNHEY, CDR2 SVGAGI. CDR3 in DNA: TGTGCCAGCCGGACAGAGTTTGGAGATACGCAGTATTTT. Translated, it gives CASRTEFGDTQYF.

CDR3 in amino acids: CASRPGGSGANVLTF. Written as DNA, the CDR3 is TGTGCCAGCCGCCCTGGAGGGTCTGGGGCCAACGTCCTGACTTTC. This chain uses TRBV28 with TRBJ2-6; perhaps TRBD2 as D (6 bases). CDR1 and CDR2 from the germline V gene are MDHEN and SYDVKM. The CDR3 has 15 residues. The germline V and J ends were trimmed by 8 bases and 1 base, with 12 bases remaining between them.